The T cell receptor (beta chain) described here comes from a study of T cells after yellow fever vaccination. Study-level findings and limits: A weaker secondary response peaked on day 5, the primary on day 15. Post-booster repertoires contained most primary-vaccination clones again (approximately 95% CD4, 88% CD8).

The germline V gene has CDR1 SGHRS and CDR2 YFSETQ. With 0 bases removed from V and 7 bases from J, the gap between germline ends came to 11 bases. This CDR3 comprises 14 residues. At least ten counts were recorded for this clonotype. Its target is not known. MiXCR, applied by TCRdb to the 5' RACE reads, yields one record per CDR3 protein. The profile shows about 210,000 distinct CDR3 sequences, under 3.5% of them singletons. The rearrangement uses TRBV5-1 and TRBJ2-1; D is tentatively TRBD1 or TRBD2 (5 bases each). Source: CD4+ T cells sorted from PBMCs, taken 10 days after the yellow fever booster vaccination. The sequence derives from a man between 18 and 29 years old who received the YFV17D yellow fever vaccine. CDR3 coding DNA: TGCGCCAGCAGCTTGGCGGGGACGTGGAATGAGCAGTTCTTC. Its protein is CASSLAGTWNEQFF.